This TCR beta chain emerged from a study of monozygotic twins with inflammatory bowel disease. Following a re-call of the 5' RACE reads, TCRdb has one entry per CDR3 protein and lacks DNA. This repertoire includes about 380,000 distinct CDR3 sequences. This CDR3 has 16 residues. The germline CDR1 and CDR2 sequences are SGHTA and FQGNSA. The sequence derives from a human donor with ulcerative colitis or Crohn's disease, or a healthy co-twin of an affected twin (not recorded which). Sequencing was carried out using blood. The gene calls are TRBV7-2 and TRBJ2-3. The CDR3 reads CASSLEWGLVTDTQYF.